The clone carrying this T cell receptor beta chain was counted only a few times. Its antigen is currently unknown. This record comes from a study of response to subunit inactivated influenza vaccine. General study results and limits: That few new T cells are recruited by each seasonal influenza vaccination was the authors' suggestion.

TCRdb re-derived calls from the RT-PCR reads in MiXCR, one entry per CDR3 protein. This table holds approximately 730,000 distinct CDR3 sequences, approximately 14% found once. The CDR3 runs to 17 residues. The junction had 12 bases not matched to a gene; V was cut back by 3 bases and J by 6 bases. Germline-derived CDR1 and CDR2 are SGHVS and FNYEAQ. Specimen: PBMCs from blood, collected approximately 15 days before vaccination. V and J are TRBV7-6 and TRBJ2-2, with 8 bases matching TRBD1. The origin of this receptor is a man between 50 and 59 years old who received an inactivated influenza vaccine. Written as DNA, the CDR3 is TGTGCCAGCAGCTTGGGGACAGGCATGGTGTTGGCCGGGGAGCTGTTTTTT. It is translated as CASSLGTGMVLAGELFF. Looking up the rest from reference TRBV7-6 and TRBJ2-2 gives the full variable domain: GAGVSQSPRYKVTKRGQDVALRCDPISGHVSLYWYRQALGQGPEFLTYFNYEAQQDKSGLPNDRFSAERPEGSISTLTIQRTEQRDSAMYRCASSLGTGMVLAGELFFGEGSRLTVL.